The following is a T cell receptor beta chain sequence with its context. The target antigen is unknown. The data are from a study of T cell repertoires in cytomegalovirus infection. For the study at large: Carrying CMV and the relevant HLA type showed in public TCR beta signatures.

Per germline, CDR1 SGHRS and CDR2 YFSETQ. This CDR3 comprises 15 residues. V was clipped by 0 bases and J by 0 bases, with 7 bases between them. TCRdb fed the reads into MiXCR, producing one record per CDR3 protein. The profile shows about 260,000 distinct CDR3 sequences, 8% to 9.5% of them singletons. Study-wide results and caveats: Dominant in the ex vivo response were TCR beta clonotypes restricted by HLA-C and specific for CMV. Based on cumulative public TCR beta family frequency, carriers of CMV plus the relevant HLA were identified.

The chain employs TRBV5-1 and TRBJ2-1; D remains ambiguous. The TCR originated in a human donor in good health (CMV status not recorded). Some clones in this sample may be carry-over from other donors' samples. What was sequenced was PBMCs. CDR3 sequence: CASSLEASSYNEQFF. The CDR3 coding sequence is TGCGCCAGCAGCTTGGAGGCCAGCTCCTACAATGAGCAGTTCTTC.